The 17 T cell receptor beta chains presented below share a single source sample, sequenced in a study of T cell clonality in common variable immunodeficiency. Antigen specificity for these receptors is unknown. Points from the study as a whole: In common variable immunodeficiency, TCR beta chains reportedly carried fewer deletions and N-nucleotide insertions.

Clones were sequenced by immunoSEQ multiplex PCR, and TCRdb holds only the in-frame ones, with some missing. The sample was found to contain 30,000 to 40,000 clones, and every one recurs. The sample taken for sequencing was peripheral blood mononuclear cells. The receptors stem from a human donor with common variable immunodeficiency.

Remarks on this clone: The observed sequence ends 3 residues before the CDR3 terminus, with the missing tail filled in from the germline J gene. The chain couples TRBV19 to TRBJ1-2, with 12 bases lining up with TRBD1. V shed 3 bases, J shed 3 bases, and the junction held 17 bases outside the gene matches. Germline CDR1 reads LNHDA; CDR2 reads SQIVND (reference sequence). This CDR3 is built from 20 residues. CDR3 in amino acids: CASSIEGAAGGQGAHYGYTF. The part of the CDR3 DNA that was read is TGTGCCAGTAGTATCGAGGGAGCGGCTGGGGGACAGGGGGCACACTATGGC.

In regard to this clone: The read is 3 residues too short to cover the CDR3 end, so that end is filled in from the germline J gene. The rearrangement joins TRBV18 to TRBJ2-7, with 7 bases aligning to TRBD1. The CDR3 is made up of 17 amino acids. The V segment lost 2 bases and the J segment 0 bases; nucleotides outside the gene matches: 10. Germline assignment: CDR1 KGHSH and CDR2 LQKENI. The part of the CDR3 DNA that was read is TGTGCCAGCTCACCAAAACGCCAGGGGGTTCACTCCTACGAG. Encoded protein: CASSPKRQGVHSYE. The entire CDR3 sequence reads CASSPKRQGVHSYEQYF.

As to this clone: The read finishes 3 residues shy of the CDR3 end, and the germline J gene is used to complete it. This chain links TRBV2 with TRBJ1-5, with a weak D call TRBD1 (5 bases). V lost 6 bases and J 5 bases, leaving 8 bases between the germline ends. Germline lookup yields CDR1 SNHLY and CDR2 FYNNEI. This CDR3 has 12 residues. CDR3 amino acids: CASRDNYQPQHF. Incomplete CDR3 DNA: TGTGCCAGCAGGGACAACTATCAGCCC.

In its sample, this clone was seen a few times. The observed sequence ends 3 residues before the CDR3 terminus, with the missing tail filled in from the germline J gene. The chain is built from TRBV7-9 and TRBJ2-3, with 7 bases identical to TRBD2. The CDR3 extends over 14 amino acids. Germline CDR1 reads SEHNR; CDR2 reads FQNEAQ (reference sequence). Trimming cost V 5 bases and J 1 base; bases outside gene matches: 3. The CDR3 loop is CASSMGGGTDTQYF. Partial CDR3 DNA: TGTGCCAGCAGCATGGGGGGGGGCACAGATACG.

In regard to this clone: The read terminates 3 residues before the CDR3 end, so the remaining end is supplied by the germline J gene. This chain joins TRBV19 and TRBJ2-7; tentatively, D is TRBD2 (6 bases). Trimming removed 6 bases from V and 6 bases from J, with 15 bases in between. CDR3 length equals 13 residues. Germline V gene data show CDR1 as LNHDA and CDR2 as SQIVND (reference sequence). The sequenced part of the CDR3 DNA is TGTGCCAGTAGGGGAGCGGCCGGGGGCGAG. It translates to CASRGAAGGE. The entire CDR3 protein reads CASRGAAGGEQYF.

On this clone itself: The read finishes 3 residues shy of the CDR3 end, and the germline J gene is used to complete it. The gene calls are TRBV2 and TRBJ1-1, with a weak D call TRBD1 (5 bases). V was cut by 6 bases and J by 0 bases, with 20 bases left in between. The germline gives CDR1 SNHLY, CDR2 FYNNEI. This CDR3 is 17 amino acids long. The chain's CDR3 is CASRARGFYPMNTEAFF. The DNA read from the CDR3 is TGTGCCAGCAGAGCAAGGGGATTCTACCCGATGAACACTGAA.

This clone showed up many times. The read ends 3 residues early relative to the CDR3; the germline J gene fills the gap. V usage is TRBV19 and J usage is TRBJ1-2; D possibly corresponds to TRBD1 (6 bases). CDR3 length: 13 amino acids. The V and J ends lost 11 bases and 7 bases respectively, with 20 bases between them. Per the germline V gene, CDR1 is LNHDA and CDR2 is SQIVND (reference sequence). The sequenced CDR3 bases are TGTGCCGTAGAGACAGGCTCCTGGTCTGGC. It yields the protein CAVETGSWSG. The whole CDR3 protein is CAVETGSWSGYTF.

As concerns this clone: The observed sequence ends 3 residues before the CDR3 terminus, with the missing tail filled in from the germline J gene. This rearrangement joins TRBV19 to TRBJ1-4, with TRBD1 matching over 7 bases. V dropped 1 base and J dropped 8; count of bases not matched to a gene: 4. The germline V gene encodes CDR1 LNHDA and CDR2 SQIVND (reference sequence). This CDR3 spans 14 amino acids. CDR3 DNA (partial): TGTGCCAGTAGTATAGGAGGGGGCGACGAAAAA. The encoded protein is CASSIGGGDEK. The CDR3, in full, reads CASSIGGGDEKLFF.

This clone was found many times. The read comes to an end 3 residues before the CDR3 does, leaving the germline J gene to fill in the end. The genes are TRBV15 and TRBJ1-1, with D possibly TRBD1 on 6 matching bases. The CDR3 extends over 14 amino acids. Germline CDR1 reads LNHNV; CDR2 reads YYDKDF (reference sequence). Trimming took off 9 bases at V and 6 bases at J, with 20 bases between the two ends. The CDR3 is CATRAGGEGAEAFF. The part of the CDR3 DNA that was read is TGTGCCACACGGGCGGGGGGCGAAGGGGCTGAA. The full variable domain, in which reference TRBV15 and TRBJ1-1 provide the parts outside the CDR3, is DAMVIQNPRYQVTQFGKPVTLSCSQTLNHNVMYWYQQKSSQAPKLLFHYYDKDFNNEADTPDNFQSRRPNTSFCFLDIRSPGLGDTAMYLCATRAGGEGAEAFFGQGTRLTVV.

Remarks on this clone: Sequencing ends 3 residues short of the CDR3 end; the germline J gene provides the rest. The chain joins TRBV5-1 to TRBJ2-1; the match to TRBD1 covers 8 bases. Germline V gene lookup returns CDR1 SGHRS and CDR2 YFSETQ. The CDR3 runs to 14 residues. With 3 bases clipped from V and 8 bases from J, the junction kept 7 bases outside the gene matches. CDR3 bases read: TGCGCCAGCAGCTCCGGACAGGGAATCGATGAG. Translated: CASSSGQGIDE. The whole CDR3 reads CASSSGQGIDEQFF.

The DNA read from the CDR3 is TGTGCCAGTAGTATGAATGGGGGGACGAACACCGGGGAG. Translated: CASSMNGGTNTGE. In full, the CDR3 reads CASSMNGGTNTGELFF. The chain carries TRBV19 and TRBJ2-2; weak D call: TRBD2 (6 bases). The read terminates 3 residues ahead of where the CDR3 ends, so the germline J gene completes it. With 3 bases removed from V and 0 bases from J, the gap between germline ends came to 11 bases. CDR1 is LNHDA and CDR2 is SQIVND in the germline V gene (reference sequence). The CDR3 spans 16 residues.

This clone was picked up a small number of times. Read coverage stops 3 residues before the CDR3 terminus; the germline J gene supplies the remainder. V is TRBV20-1 and J is TRBJ2-3; TRBD2 matches 11 bases. Germline CDR1 is DFQATT and CDR2 is SNEGSKA (reference sequence). Trimming took 0 bases from V and 1 from J; bases not matched to a gene: 9. The CDR3 consists of 18 residues. The part of the CDR3 DNA that was read is TGCAGTGCTAGAGATACAGGTAGCGGGGGGGCAGGCACAGATACG. It is translated as CSARDTGSGGAGTDT. In full, the CDR3 reads CSARDTGSGGAGTDTQYF.

This clone came up a few times. The read stops 3 residues short of the end of the CDR3; the missing end is completed from the germline J gene. This chain joins TRBV5-5 and TRBJ2-2, with 10 positions matching TRBD1. CDR1 and CDR2 from the germline V gene are SGHKS and YYEKEE (reference sequence). Losses at the gene ends were 4 bases for V and 5 bases for J; bases not matched to a gene: 5. CDR3 size: 15 residues. The CDR3 reads CASSVTGGYTGELFF. CDR3 DNA (partial): TGTGCCAGCAGCGTGACAGGGGGCTATACCGGGGAG. The entire variable domain, with the rest obtained from reference TRBV5-5 and TRBJ2-2, is as follows: DAGVTQSPTHLIKTRGQQVTLRCSPISGHKSVSWYQQVLGQGPQFIFQYYEKEERGRGNFPDRFSARQFPNYSSELNVNALLLGDSALYLCASSVTGGYTGELFFGEGSRLTVL.

On this clone itself: The CDR3 end falls 3 residues outside the read, so it is completed with the germline J gene. This chain uses TRBV19 with TRBJ1-2, with 11 nucleotides matching TRBD1. V was pared by 7 bases and J by 3 bases, with 7 bases of the junction left unmatched. The CDR3 covers 15 residues. The V gene's germline CDR1 is LNHDA and CDR2 SQIVND (reference sequence). The CDR3 protein is CASTPDRGLDYGYTF. The CDR3 DNA, read in part, is TGTGCCAGTACTCCGGACAGGGGGCTGGACTATGGC.

This clone was counted only a few times. The CDR3 is cut off 3 residues early in the read; its end comes from the germline J gene. The chain employs TRBV30 and TRBJ2-1, with TRBD2 matching over 8 bases. Per germline, CDR1 GTSNPN and CDR2 SVGIG (reference sequence). The CDR3 covers 15 residues. V lost 1 base to trimming and J lost 9 bases; unmatched junction nucleotides: 11. The CDR3 DNA, read in part, is TGTGCCTGGAGTGCCGGGGGGGGGCCGTCGGGTGAG. Protein product: CAWSAGGGPSGE. The full CDR3 is CAWSAGGGPSGEQFF.

The table lists this clone with a few counts. Read sequence stops 3 residues before the CDR3 end, and the germline J gene provides the missing end. This chain connects TRBV18 to TRBJ2-7; D is perhaps TRBD2 (6 bases). This CDR3 has 14 amino acids. V shed 3 bases and J shed 0 bases, with 9 bases lying between them. Germline V gene sequence: CDR1 KGHSH, CDR2 LQKENI. The CDR3 DNA, read in part, is TGTGCCAGCTCACCGGCGGGGAACTCCTACGAG. This translates into CASSPAGNSYE. The full CDR3 sequence reads CASSPAGNSYEQYF.

The sample holds a few counts of this clone. Coverage ceases 3 residues before the CDR3 finishes, and the germline J gene fills in the end. The chain carries TRBV5-1 and TRBJ1-6, with D uncertain. Trimming left V 0 bases short and J 9 bases short, with 13 bases between. This CDR3 has 15 amino acids. Germline assignment: CDR1 SGHRS and CDR2 YFSETQ. CDR3 amino acids: CASSLEAGRISPLHF. The covered CDR3 bases are TGCGCCAGCAGCTTGGAGGCGGGAAGGATTTCACCC.